This T cell receptor beta chain appears in the sequencing data of a study of shared clonotypes between healthy human individuals (dated by TCRdb to the early 2020s). With regard to the full study: The cohort included a few men and a couple of women between 18 and 49 years of age. For each donor, CD4 naive and CD4 memory were each run on three plates, CD8 naive on two plates, and CD8 memory on one plate. The study deeply sequenced blood TCR repertoires of five healthy adults to estimate repertoire size and the extent of clonotype sharing between individuals. Libraries were prepared and TCR repertoires were sequenced by different laboratories using diverse techniques, in order to increase sequencing depth and limit assay-specific biases. Between about 0.94 and 10 billion PBMCs per donor were obtained by leukapheresis.

Overall study results and their limits: Sampling was restricted to blood, and TCR repertoires in tissue are likely to differ from TCR repertoires in blood. Larger estimated clonotype richness was generally found for naive subsets than for memory subsets. Pairwise subsampling led to the expectation that sequencing depth would affect the degree of clonotype sharing among donors. Higher generation probabilities were observed for clonotypes shared by all four sorted-subset donors than for non-shared clonotypes. Sharing across a few donors was observed for around 5% of naive CD4, about 4% of naive CD8, around 2.5% of memory CD4, and around 0.4% of memory CD8 clonotypes. Because the study included a small number of donors, the genetic and exposure-history diversity represented was limited. Incomplete sequencing was indicated by rarefaction of sorted-subset datasets, despite the large sequencing depth.

For the CD8 naive samples, CD45RO-negative cells were positively selected for CCR7, yielding a CD45RA+CCR7+ population from which TemRA cells were excluded. Donors were healthy HIV-negative adults with no recently reported acute infections or vaccinations. All donors were Caucasian adults living in Nashville, Tennessee, USA. Blood was obtained by leukapheresis, after which PBMCs were separated by Ficoll-Histopaque density gradient centrifugation and cryopreserved in liquid nitrogen vapor phase. Purity and quantity of every magnetically sorted T cell population were checked by analytical flow cytometry. Genomic DNA was isolated from each sorted fraction and quantified by UV absorbance on a Nanodrop 2000c. Using the deep immunoSEQ assay, multiplex PCR amplified TCR CDR3 regions from genomic DNA. Genomic DNA extracted from each cell subset was distributed evenly over all wells of several immunoSEQ 96-well plates, and each plate served as one replicate. Each replicate PCR for sorted subsets received roughly 0.2 ug genomic DNA, equal to around 32,000 T cell genomes. Purified libraries were quantified with a Qubit 3.0 fluorometer, sized on a Bioanalyzer 2100, and re-quantified with the KAPA Library Quantification kit. Every immunoSEQ 96-well plate was sequenced on a dedicated single-read 150-cycle Illumina NextSeq 550 flow cell. Under the source paper's analysis protocol: Because the immunoSEQ output included only junctional sequences and no quality scores, the filtering could not be the same as the filtering used for full-length reads. Sequences were annotated with PyIR, a Python wrapper for IgBLAST v1.9, using IMGT germline references to assign V/J genes and CDR3. Reads with weak V/J assignments (E-value above 1e-6), missing CDR3, stop codons, out-of-frame junctions, or ambiguous translated residues were removed. V3J clonotypes were defined as sequences sharing an identical inferred V gene, J gene, and CDR3 amino acid sequence. The percentage overlap between two repertoires was calculated by dividing the number of shared unique clonotypes by the size of the smaller repertoire. Repertoire richness was assessed with RTK rarefaction, the Chao1 estimator, and Recon v2.1 estimates of unobserved clonotypes. OLGA was used to compute generation probabilities for all TCRbeta clonotypes that the gDNA method yielded from four donors. TCRdb limited this immuneACCESS table to in-frame rearrangements with V and J called. A share of clones is missing; checked studies link under half to unresolved V genes, and the rest is unexplained. Clone size and V and J calls were adopted from that table, with D and trimming inferred from the DNA. Present in this sample are approximately 740,000 clones, almost 95% of which were seen just once. The top ten clonotypes cover around 24% of the sample.

This clone appeared once. Its antigen specificity is not known. Per-nucleotide qualities are absent, and no much larger clonotype sits a single base away. The origin of this receptor is a man aged 25-40 years in good health. Sequencing was performed on naive CD8+ T cells sorted from blood. Interpreted using the paper, the cell subset or site label stands for: CD45RA+CCR7+.

This receptor has the CDR3 CATSKTGDGETQYF. The DNA is as follows: TGTGCCACCAGCAAGACAGGCGACGGAGAGACCCAGTACTTC. Recombination connected TRBV15 to TRBJ2-5, and the D gene may be TRBD1, 6 bases matching. The germline V gene (reference sequence) specifies LNHNV as CDR1 and YYDKDF as CDR2. The junction shows trimming of 4 bases on V and 4 bases on J, plus 13 bases between the germline ends. From the cysteine through the phenylalanine, the CDR3 covers 14 amino acids. Of all the DNA, just the CDR3 is kept, 42 bases in frame from base 1.